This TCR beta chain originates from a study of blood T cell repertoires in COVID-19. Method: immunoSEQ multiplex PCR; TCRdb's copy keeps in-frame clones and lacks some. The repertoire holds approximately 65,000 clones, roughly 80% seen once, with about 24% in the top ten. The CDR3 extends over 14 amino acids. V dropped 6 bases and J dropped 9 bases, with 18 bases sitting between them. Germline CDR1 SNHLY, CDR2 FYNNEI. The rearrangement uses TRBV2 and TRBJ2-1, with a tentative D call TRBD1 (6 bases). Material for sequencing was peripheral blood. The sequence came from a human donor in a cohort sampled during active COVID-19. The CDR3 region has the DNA TGTGCCAGCAGCCAAGACAGGTCTCGGGGTGAGCAGTTCTTC. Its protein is CASSQDRSRGEQFF.